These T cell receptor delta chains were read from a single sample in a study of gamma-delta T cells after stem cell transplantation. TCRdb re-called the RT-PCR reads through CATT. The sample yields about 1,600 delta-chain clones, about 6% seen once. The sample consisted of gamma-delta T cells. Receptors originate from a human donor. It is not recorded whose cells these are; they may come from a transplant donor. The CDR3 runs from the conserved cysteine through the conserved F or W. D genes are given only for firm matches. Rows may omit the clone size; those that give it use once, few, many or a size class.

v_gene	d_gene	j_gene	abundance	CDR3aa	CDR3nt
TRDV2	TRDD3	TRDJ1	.	CACDTVTYSRVGDPHTDKLIF	TGTGCCTGTGACACCGTAACTTACTCGAGAGTGGGGGACCCCCACACCGATAAACTCATCTTT
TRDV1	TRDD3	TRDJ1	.	CALGVLGDHYRDRTDKLIF	TGTGCTCTTGGGGTACTGGGGGACCACTATAGAGATCGTACCGATAAACTCATCTTT
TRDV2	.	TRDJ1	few	CACDQIGQYTDKLIF	TGTGCCTGTGACCAGATCGGGCAGTACACCGATAAACTCATCTTT
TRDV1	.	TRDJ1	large	CALGEWGAPYTDKLIF	TGTGCTCTTGGGGAATGGGGGGCCCCATACACCGATAAACTCATCTTT
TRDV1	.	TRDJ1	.	CALGEPDSLQAKGDKLIF	TGTGCTCTTGGGGAACCCGACTCCCTACAGGCAAAGGGCGATAAACTCATCTTT
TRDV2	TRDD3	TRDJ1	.	CACDTMSGGLLADKLIF	TGTGCCTGTGACACGATGTCCGGGGGATTATTGGCCGATAAACTCATCTTT
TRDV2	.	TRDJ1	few	CACDTVGYTDKLIF	TGTGCCTGTGACACCGTGGGATACACCGATAAACTCATCTTT
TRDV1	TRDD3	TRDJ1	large	CALGGAFPFTGGLTYTDKLIF	TGTGCTCTTGGGGGGGCCTTCCCCTTTACTGGGGGATTAACGTACACCGATAAACTCATCTTT
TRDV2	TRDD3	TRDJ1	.	CACDLLTGGPYTDKLIF	TGTGCCTGTGACCTTTTAACTGGGGGGCCTTACACCGATAAACTCATCTTT
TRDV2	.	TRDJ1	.	CACDTIDNQPTYTDKLIF	TGTGCCTGTGACACGATAGATAACCAACCTACATATACCGATAAACTCATCTTT
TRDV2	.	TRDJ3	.	CACDTAGDRSWDTRQMFF	TGTGCCTGTGACACCGCTGGGGACCGCTCCTGGGACACCCGACAGATGTTTTTC
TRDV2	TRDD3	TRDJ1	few	CACDTITLGDKGADKLIF	TGTGCCTGTGACACCATAACTCTGGGGGATAAGGGAGCCGATAAACTCATCTTT
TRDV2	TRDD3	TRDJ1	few	CACDPILGDTLRTDKLIF	TGTGCCTGTGACCCGATACTGGGGGATACTTTACGCACCGATAAACTCATCTTT
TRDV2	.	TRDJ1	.	CACDSVSGMSGYTDKLIF	TGTGCCTGTGATTCGGTGTCTGGAATGAGCGGGTACACCGATAAACTCATCTTT
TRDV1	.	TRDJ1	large	CALGELVVNTDKLIF	TGTGCTCTTGGGGAACTCGTAGTAAACACCGATAAACTCATCTTT
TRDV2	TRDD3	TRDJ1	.	CACDTVPNPVLGDTPRATDKLIF	TGTGCCTGTGACACAGTTCCTAACCCTGTACTGGGGGATACTCCCCGTGCGACCGATAAACTCATCTTT
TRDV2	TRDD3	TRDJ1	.	CACDTVATGDPYTDKLIF	TGTGCCTGTGACACCGTAGCAACTGGGGACCCGTACACCGATAAACTCATCTTT
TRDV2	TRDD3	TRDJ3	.	CACDTGTGGYRTWDTRQMFF	TGTGCCTGTGACACCGGGACTGGGGGATACCGTACCTGGGACACCCGACAGATGTTTTTC
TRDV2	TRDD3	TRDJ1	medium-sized	CACDRYEATGGYPYTDKLIF	TGTGCCTGTGACCGGTATGAGGCCACTGGGGGATACCCCTATACCGATAAACTCATCTTT
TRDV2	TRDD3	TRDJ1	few	CACDVLGDTRYTDKLIF	TGTGCCTGTGACGTACTGGGGGATACTCGGTACACCGATAAACTCATCTTT
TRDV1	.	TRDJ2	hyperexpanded	CALGTEGSLTAQLFF	TGTGCTCTTGGGACGGAGGGATCTTTGACAGCACAACTCTTCTTT
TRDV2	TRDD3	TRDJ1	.	CACDPLTGGFHTDKLIF	TGTGCCTGTGATCCCCTGACTGGGGGATTTCACACCGATAAACTCATCTTT
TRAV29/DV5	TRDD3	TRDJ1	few	CAASATGLGDMVYTDKLIF	TGTGCAGCAAGCGCGACGGGACTGGGGGATATGGTGTACACCGATAAACTCATCTTT
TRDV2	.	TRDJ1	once	CACDPLPNLLGRTLGNTDKLIF	TGTGCCTGTGACCCGCTTCCAAATCTGCTGGGTCGAACCCTTGGGAACACCGATAAACTCATCTTT
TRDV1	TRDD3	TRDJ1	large	CALGEGRSTDFVKFLWPPSITGGPRYTDKLIF	TGTGCTCTTGGGGAAGGGAGGAGCACGGATTTTGTTAAGTTTCTCTGGCCTCCTTCAATTACTGGGGGCCCAAGGTACACCGATAAACTCATCTTT
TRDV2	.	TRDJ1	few	CACDPLGGYTDKLIF	TGTGCCTGTGACCCTCTGGGCGGGTACACCGATAAACTCATCTTT
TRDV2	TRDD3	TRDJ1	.	CACDTVDGGYSDTLYTDKLIF	TGTGCCTGTGACACTGTCGATGGGGGATACTCCGATACTTTGTACACCGATAAACTCATCTTT
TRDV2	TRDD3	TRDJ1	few	CACDTLGDTQNDKLIF	TGTGCCTGTGACACGCTGGGGGATACGCAGAACGATAAACTCATCTTT
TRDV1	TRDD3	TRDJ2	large	CALGDLSLTGDTSSQLFF	TGTGCTCTTGGGGATCTTAGTCTTACTGGGGATACTTCATCACAACTCTTCTTT
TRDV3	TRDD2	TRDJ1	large	CAFRVSYLTLANDKLIF	TGTGCCTTTAGGGTTTCCTACTTAACGCTCGCCAACGATAAACTCATCTTT
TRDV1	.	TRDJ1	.	CALGELGEDTDKLIF	TGTGCTCTTGGGGAACTGGGGGAAGACACCGATAAACTCATCTTT
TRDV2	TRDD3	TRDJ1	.	CACDTLLGGYAATDKLIF	TGTGCCTGTGACACCCTCCTTGGGGGATACGCGGCCACCGATAAACTCATCTTT
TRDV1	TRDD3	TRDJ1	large	CALGELVYAVTGGPNKLIF	TGTGCTCTTGGGGAACTGGTCTACGCCGTCACTGGGGGACCCAATAAACTCATCTTT
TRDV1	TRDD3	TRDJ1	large	CALGEQFPLWGIQGERTDKLIF	TGTGCTCTTGGGGAACAGTTCCCCCTCTGGGGGATACAGGGTGAGCGCACCGATAAACTCATCTTT
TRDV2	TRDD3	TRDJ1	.	CACEYLGDLNTDKLIF	TGTGCCTGTGAGTATCTGGGGGACTTAAACACCGATAAACTCATCTTT
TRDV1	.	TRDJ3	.	CALGELRGDLGSWDTRQMFF	TGTGCTCTTGGGGAATTGCGGGGGGACCTCGGCTCCTGGGACACCCGACAGATGTTTTTC
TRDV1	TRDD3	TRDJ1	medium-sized	CALGRPILYWGMAAYTDKLIF	TGTGCTCTTGGGCGCCCTATCCTGTACTGGGGGATGGCCGCGTACACCGATAAACTCATCTTT
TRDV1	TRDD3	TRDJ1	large	CALGEPRGSYSWGIHGYTDKLIF	TGTGCTCTTGGGGAACCACGGGGTTCCTACAGCTGGGGGATACATGGGTACACCGATAAACTCATCTTT
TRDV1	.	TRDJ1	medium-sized	CALGEPHDGYTDKLIF	TGTGCTCTTGGGGAACCCCACGACGGATACACCGATAAACTCATCTTT
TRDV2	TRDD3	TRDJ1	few	CACDTLGGSRTDKLIF	TGTGCCTGTGACACCCTCGGGGGATCGAGAACCGATAAACTCATCTTT
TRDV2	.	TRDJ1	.	CACVPLTGTDKLIF	TGTGCCTGTGTACCCTTGACAGGCACCGATAAACTCATCTTT
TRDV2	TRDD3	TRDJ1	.	CACDPLGIRTDKLIF	TGTGCCTGTGACCCACTGGGGATACGCACCGATAAACTCATCTTT
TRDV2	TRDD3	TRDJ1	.	CACDTVSRVGDRPDKLIF	TGTGCCTGTGACACCGTTTCCAGAGTGGGGGATCGGCCCGATAAACTCATCTTT
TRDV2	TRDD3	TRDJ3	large	CACDTGLGPHWGSSWDTRQMFF	TGTGCCTGTGACACCGGTTTGGGTCCCCACTGGGGAAGCTCCTGGGACACCCGACAGATGTTTTTC
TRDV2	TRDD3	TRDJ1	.	CACDTVYGGDTRGATDKLIF	TGTGCCTGTGACACGGTCTATGGGGGGGATACGCGGGGGGCCACCGATAAACTCATCTTT
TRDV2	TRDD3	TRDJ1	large	CACDTVSGEMRGYRTYTDKLIF	TGTGCCTGTGACACCGTCTCTGGGGAGATGAGGGGATACCGGACGTACACCGATAAACTCATCTTT
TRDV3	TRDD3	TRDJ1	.	CASTPSEVLGDLRVGTDKLIF	TGTGCCTCCACCCCCTCCGAGGTACTGGGGGATCTTCGGGTGGGCACCGATAAACTCATCTTT
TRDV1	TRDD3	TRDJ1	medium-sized	CALGELREAVWGIKGGLGWRPYTDKLIF	TGTGCTCTTGGGGAACTGCGGGAGGCCGTCTGGGGGATAAAGGGGGGGTTGGGTTGGAGGCCGTACACCGATAAACTCATCTTT